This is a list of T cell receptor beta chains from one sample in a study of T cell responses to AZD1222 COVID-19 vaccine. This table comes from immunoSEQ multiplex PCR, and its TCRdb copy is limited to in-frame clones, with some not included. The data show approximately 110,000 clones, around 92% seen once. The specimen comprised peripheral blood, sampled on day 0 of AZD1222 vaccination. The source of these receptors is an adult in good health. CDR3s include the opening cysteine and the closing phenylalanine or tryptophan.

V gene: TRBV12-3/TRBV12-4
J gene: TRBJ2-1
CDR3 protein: CASSLGTRFKQFF

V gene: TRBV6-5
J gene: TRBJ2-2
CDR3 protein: CASMRSYTNTGELFF

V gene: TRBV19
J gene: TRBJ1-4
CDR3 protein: CASSPGQEKLFF

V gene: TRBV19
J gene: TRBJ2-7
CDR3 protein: CASSTGSSSYEQYF

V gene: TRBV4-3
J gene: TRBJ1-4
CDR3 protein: CASSQEDSANEKLFF

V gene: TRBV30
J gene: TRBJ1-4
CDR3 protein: CAWSYDEKLFF

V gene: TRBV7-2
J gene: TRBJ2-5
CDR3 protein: CASSFFAPEETQYF

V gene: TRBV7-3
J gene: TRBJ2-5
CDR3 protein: CASSQSNQETQYF

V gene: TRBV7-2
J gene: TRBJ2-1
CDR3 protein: CASSGNNEQFF

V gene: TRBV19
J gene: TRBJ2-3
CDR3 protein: CASSIDFGGQVTDTQYF

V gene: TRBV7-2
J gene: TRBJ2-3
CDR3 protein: CASSFLAGGADTQYF

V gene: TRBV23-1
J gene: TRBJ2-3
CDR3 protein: CASNQQQGQYF

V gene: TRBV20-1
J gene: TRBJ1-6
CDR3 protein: CSASNMRNSPLHF

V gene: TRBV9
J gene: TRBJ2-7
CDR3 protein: CASSPRHGGDYEQYF

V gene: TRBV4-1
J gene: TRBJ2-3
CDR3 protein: CASSQAFLLAGSDTQYF

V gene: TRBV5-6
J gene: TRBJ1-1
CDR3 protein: CASSWGTIKTEAFF

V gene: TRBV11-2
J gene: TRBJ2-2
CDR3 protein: CASSLSRTTTGELFF

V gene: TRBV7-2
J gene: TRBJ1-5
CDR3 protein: CASSLASGGNYQPQHF

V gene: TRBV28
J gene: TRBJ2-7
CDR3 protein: CASGVSGTGEQYF

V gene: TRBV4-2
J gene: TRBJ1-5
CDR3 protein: CASSQQQGVGNQPQHF

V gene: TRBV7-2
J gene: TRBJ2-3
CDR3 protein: CASSTRRGAGDTQYF

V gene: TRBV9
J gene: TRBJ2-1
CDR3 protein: CASSVASSGVGYNEQFF

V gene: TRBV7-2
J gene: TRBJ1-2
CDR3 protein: CASSLGPRYGYTF

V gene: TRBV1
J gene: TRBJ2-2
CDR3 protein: CTSSQERLELAGYICGELFF

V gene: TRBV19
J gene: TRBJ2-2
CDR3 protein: CASSIGQNTGELFF

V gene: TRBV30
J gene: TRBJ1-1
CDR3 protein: CAWSVNWGTIEAFF

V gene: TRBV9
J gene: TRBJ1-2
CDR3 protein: CASSDNRANYGYTF

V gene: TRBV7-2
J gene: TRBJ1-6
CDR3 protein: CASSWTGRNSPLHF

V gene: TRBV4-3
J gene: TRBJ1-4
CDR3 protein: CASSQDLRGLGEKLFF

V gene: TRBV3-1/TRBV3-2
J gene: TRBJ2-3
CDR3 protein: CASTLAGGPGDTQYF

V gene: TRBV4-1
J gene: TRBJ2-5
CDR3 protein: CASSTGLAGVWQETQYF

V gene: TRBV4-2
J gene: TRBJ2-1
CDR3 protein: CASSRGGTLSSYNEQFF

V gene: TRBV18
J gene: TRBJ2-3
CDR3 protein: CASSFFTDTQYF

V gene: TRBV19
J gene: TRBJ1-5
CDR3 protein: CASSIGEGLWGSNQPQHF

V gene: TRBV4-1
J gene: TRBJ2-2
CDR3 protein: CASSPLRSGANTGELFF

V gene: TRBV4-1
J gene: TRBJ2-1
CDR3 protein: CASSQAGGSYNEQFF

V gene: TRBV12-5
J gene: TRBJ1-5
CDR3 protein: CASGSGGNQPQHF

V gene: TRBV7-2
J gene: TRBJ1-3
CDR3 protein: CASSLEGANSGNTIYF

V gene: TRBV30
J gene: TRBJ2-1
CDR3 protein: CAWSVGQENNEQFF

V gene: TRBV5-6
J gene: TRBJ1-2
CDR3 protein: CASSGTARYGYTF

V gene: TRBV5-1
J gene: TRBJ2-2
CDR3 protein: CASSLGGTSVYTGELFF

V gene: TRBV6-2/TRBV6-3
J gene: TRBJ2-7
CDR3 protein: CASSLTSPSYEQYF

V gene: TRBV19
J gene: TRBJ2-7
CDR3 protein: CASSAIDSSYEQYF

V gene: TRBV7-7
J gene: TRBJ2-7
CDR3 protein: CASSLASGSAYEQYF

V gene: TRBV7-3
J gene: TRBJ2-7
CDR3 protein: CASSPPGTREQYF

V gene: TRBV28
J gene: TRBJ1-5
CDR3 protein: CASSPLMPLFRGSNQPQHF

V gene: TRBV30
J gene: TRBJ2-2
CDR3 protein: CAWSVLATNTGELFF

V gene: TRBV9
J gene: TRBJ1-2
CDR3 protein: CASSVRDRANYGYTF

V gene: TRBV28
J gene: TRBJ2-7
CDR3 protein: CASSFYAPSEDEQYF

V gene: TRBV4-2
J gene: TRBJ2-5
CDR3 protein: CASSQSYGGQETQYF

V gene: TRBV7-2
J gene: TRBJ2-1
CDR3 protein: CASSLGANNEQFF

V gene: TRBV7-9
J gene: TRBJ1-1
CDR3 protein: CASSFYGGDTEAFF

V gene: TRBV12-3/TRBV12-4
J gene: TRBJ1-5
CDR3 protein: CASSLVGPQHF

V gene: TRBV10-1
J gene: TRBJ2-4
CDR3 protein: CASSELCYGAGLQAKNIQYF

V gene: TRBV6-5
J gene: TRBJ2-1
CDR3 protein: CASSSAGLVYEQFF

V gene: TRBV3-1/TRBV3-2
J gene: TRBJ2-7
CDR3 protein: CASSHSPSSYEQYF

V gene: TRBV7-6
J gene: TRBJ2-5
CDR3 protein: CASSLAWQGIRKTQYF

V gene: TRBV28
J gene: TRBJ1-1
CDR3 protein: CASNLAGQGGTEAFF

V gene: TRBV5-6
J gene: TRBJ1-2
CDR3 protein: CASSESGVANYGYTF